This TCR beta chain was obtained from a study of T cells in Graves' hyperthyroidism and ophthalmopathy. This clonotype was seen at least ten times. The CDR3 regions of TCR beta were amplified from RNA transcripts. Using the HTBI primer set, a first-round RT-PCR was run on the TCR CDR3. Via MiXCR, TCRdb re-called the multiplex PCR reads, giving one row per CDR3 protein. Of a few hundred thousand distinct CDR3 sequences in the sample, approximately 44% were seen once. The hyperthyroidism was newly diagnosed and had lasted under 2 months; the patients were aged 18 to 65. For the diagnoses, clinical symptoms, serum thyroxine and TRAb, thyroid ultrasound and orbital computed tomography were used. The origin of this receptor is a woman under 30 with Graves' hyperthyroidism. The material sequenced was peripheral blood or thyroid tissue (not recorded which).

The CDR3 sequence: CASGLVLGGGETEAFF. As DNA, the CDR3 is TGTGCTAGTGGTTTGGTCCTGGGGGGAGGTGAAACTGAAGCTTTCTTT. This sequence joins TRBV12-5 and TRBJ1-1; weak D call: TRBD1 (5 bases). Germline assignment: CDR1 LGHNT and CDR2 FRNRAP. The CDR3 loop spans 16 amino acids. V was cut by 0 bases and J by 5 bases, with 16 bases left in between.